This record concerns one T cell receptor (beta chain) sequence. The sample is drawn from a study of blood T cell repertoires in COVID-19. Study-wide context: Sample material is recorded as cDNA or gDNA derived from T cells, B-cell-depleted T cells, or PBMCs.

Under the authors' procedure: Counts of nucleated cells, estimated from reference gene primer amplification, were obtained. Produced via immunoSEQ multiplex PCR; TCRdb's table is partial and in-frame only. Clone size and the V and J calls come from that table; the DNA yielded D and trimming. Of under 250,000 clones in the sample, 82% are singletons; the top ten hold less than 6%. Trimming took off 3 bases at V and 3 bases at J, with 15 bases between the two ends. Germline CDR1 and CDR2: GTSNPN and SVGIG (reference sequence). The CDR3 runs to 14 residues. The source is a woman in her 70s with COVID-19, enrolled during active disease. The genes are TRBV30 and TRBJ2-7; TRBD1 might be the D (5 bases). Material: peripheral blood. The CDR3, as DNA: TGTGCCTGGAGCAAAGGGGTCCCCAGCTACGAGCAGTACTTC. The encoded protein is CAWSKGVPSYEQYF.